This TCR beta chain derives from a study of blood T cell repertoires in COVID-19. Germline V gives CDR1 WSHSY, CDR2 SAAADI. Unmatched junction bases numbered 8, after V lost 6 bases and J lost 4 bases. There are 14 residues in the CDR3. Assay: immunoSEQ multiplex PCR; the TCRdb copy retains only in-frame clones and omits some. Found here are over 9,000 clones, under 90% of them singletons; the top ten hold roughly 7.4%. The clonotype was recovered from a man between 65 and 79 years old with active COVID-19. The sequenced sample was peripheral blood. The chain joins TRBV10-2 to TRBJ2-5; 7 nucleotides agree with TRBD2. The CDR3 DNA is TGCGCCAGCAGAGCCGGACTAGTCAGAGAGACCCAGTACTTC. As protein: CASRAGLVRETQYF.